This T cell receptor (beta chain) originates from a study of T cells in Graves' hyperthyroidism and ophthalmopathy. TCR beta CDR3 regions were amplified from RNA. An initial round of RT-PCR targeting the TCR CDR3 relied on the HTBI primer set. A single record per CDR3 protein comes from TCRdb applying MiXCR to the multiplex PCR reads. The table lists about 500,000 distinct CDR3 sequences, 46% of them singletons. The V end was cut by 7 bases, the J end by 4 bases, with 16 bases between. The CDR3 runs 14 residues. The receptor was derived from an adult woman with Graves' disease, either hyperthyroidism or ophthalmopathy (not recorded which). The chain carries TRBV12-3 or TRBV12-4 and TRBJ2-5, with D perhaps TRBD1 (6 bases). The material sequenced was peripheral blood or thyroid tissue (not recorded which). The CDR3 protein is CASKTGVFGETQYF. As DNA, the CDR3 is TGTGCCAGCAAGACAGGTGTATTTGGAGAGACCCAGTACTTC.